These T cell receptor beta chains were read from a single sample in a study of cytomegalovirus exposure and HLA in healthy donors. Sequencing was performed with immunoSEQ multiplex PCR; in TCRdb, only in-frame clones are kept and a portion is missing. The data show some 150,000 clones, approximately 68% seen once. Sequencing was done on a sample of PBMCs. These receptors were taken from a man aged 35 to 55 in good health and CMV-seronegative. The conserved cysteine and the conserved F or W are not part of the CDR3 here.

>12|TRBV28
ASSPTSGVEKLF
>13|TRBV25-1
ASSEYTTNNYGYT
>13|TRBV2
ASSEQGPFNQPQH
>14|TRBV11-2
ASSLRISGRGYEQY
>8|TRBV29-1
SVGDNEQY
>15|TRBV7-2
ASSLAGLAGGADTQY
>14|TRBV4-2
ASSQAVGLSSYEQY
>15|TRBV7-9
ASSLARGTGGDQPQH
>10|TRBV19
ASSRTGGYQF
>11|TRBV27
AAREAMNTEAF
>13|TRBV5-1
ASSLAGLAGNEQF
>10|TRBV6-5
ASGRVGSPLH
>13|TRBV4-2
ASSQDGQGGEKLF
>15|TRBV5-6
ASSLGMTGGFYNEQF
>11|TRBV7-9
ASSGSGANVLT
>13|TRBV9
ASSVEPIMNTEAF
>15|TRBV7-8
ASSLGGRGIGDTEAF
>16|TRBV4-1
ASSPGGASGRYWETQY
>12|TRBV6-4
ASSISGEKDEQF
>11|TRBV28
ASRGPPQETQY
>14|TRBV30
ATWGGDQNPERKLF
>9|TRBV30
AWRLALEAF
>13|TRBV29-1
SVAQSTGSRNEQF
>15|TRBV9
ASSGGTSGGVEDTQY
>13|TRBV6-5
ASSPGQVSYNEQF
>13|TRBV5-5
ASSLGQWPPDEQF
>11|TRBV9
ASSVGSHVAAF
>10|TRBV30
AWNGGTVEAF
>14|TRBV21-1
ASSRSSVICRDTQY
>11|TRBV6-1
ASKTSGGQEQY
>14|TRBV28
ASSPRRNQGASGYT
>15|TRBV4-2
ASSPLTGKVRNTEAF
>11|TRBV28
ASSFIQNTEAF
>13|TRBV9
ASSVGGQNIGGYT
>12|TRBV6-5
ASSPQGGYYGYT
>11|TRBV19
ASTEYSNQPQH
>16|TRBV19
ATKDRGRARSGANVLT
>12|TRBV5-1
ASSRGQGGDEQY
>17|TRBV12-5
ASDRPIRGGDSGNTEAF
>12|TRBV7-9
ASSPPDRGDTQY
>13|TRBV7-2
ASSFATSFTYEQY
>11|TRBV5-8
ASSLRDSTSVH
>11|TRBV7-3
ASSLVGGHEQF
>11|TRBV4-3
ASSQDLREKLF
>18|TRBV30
AWSGPGQGAREVLYNEQF
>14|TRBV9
ASSFGLGVGYYGYT
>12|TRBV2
ASSTTSGGGEQF
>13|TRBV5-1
ASSFDGNSGNTIY
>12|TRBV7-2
ASSPTERRDTQY
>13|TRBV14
ASSQGQTFNEKLF
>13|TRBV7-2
ASSRASGSGNEQF
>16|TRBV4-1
ASSQSMRREWSTDTQY
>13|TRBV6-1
ASRRRTRSLYEQY
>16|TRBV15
ATSRDLPGQLSGNTIY
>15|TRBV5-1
ASSIRTSGSHTDTQY